The entry below gives a single T cell receptor beta chain sequence along with its context. The sample comes from a study of OX40 agonist ivuxolimab in advanced cancers. Clones were read by immunoSEQ multiplex PCR, and TCRdb kept only the in-frame ones, dropping some. This table has some 79,000 clones, just over 85% appearing once. Trimming removed 5 bases from V and 3 bases from J, with 11 bases in between. The CDR3 covers 13 residues. CDR1 and CDR2 from the germline V gene are SGHTA and FQGTGA. The chain carries TRBV7-3 and TRBJ2-7; D possibly corresponds to TRBD1 (6 bases). This TCR came from an adult with an advanced solid tumor such as melanoma, head and neck, liver or kidney cancer. This material consisted of CD4+ or CD8+ T cells sorted from blood, taken in a trial of the OX40 agonist ivuxolimab. The CDR3 reads CASSQQQGYEQYF. CDR3 in DNA: TGTGCCAGCAGCCAACAACAGGGCTACGAGCAGTACTTC. The variable domain in full, with the rest retrieved from reference TRBV7-3 and TRBJ2-7, is GAGVSQTPSNKVTEKGKYVELRCDPISGHTALYWYRQSLGQGPEFLIYFQGTGAADDSGLPNDRFFAVRPEGSVSTLKIQRTERGDSAVYLCASSQQQGYEQYFGPGTRLTVT.